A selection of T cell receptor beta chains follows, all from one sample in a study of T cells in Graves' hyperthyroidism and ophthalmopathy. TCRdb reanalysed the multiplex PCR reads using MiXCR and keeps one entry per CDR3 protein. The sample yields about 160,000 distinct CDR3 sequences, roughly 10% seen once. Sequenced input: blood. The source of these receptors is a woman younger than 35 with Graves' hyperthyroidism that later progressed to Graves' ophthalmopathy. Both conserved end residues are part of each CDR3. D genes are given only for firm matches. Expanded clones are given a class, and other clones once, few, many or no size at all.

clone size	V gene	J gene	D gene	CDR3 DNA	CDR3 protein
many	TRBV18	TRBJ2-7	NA	TGTGCCAGCTCACCCAAAGGGGCCCCCTCCTACGAGCAGTACTTC	CASSPKGAPSYEQYF
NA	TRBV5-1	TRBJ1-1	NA	TGCGCCAGCAGCTTCCAGTCTGACAGAAACACTGAAGCTTTCTTT	CASSFQSDRNTEAFF
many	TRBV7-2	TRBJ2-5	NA	TGTGCCAGCAGCCCCATTTCGGGCCGAAAAGAGACCCAGTACTTC	CASSPISGRKETQYF
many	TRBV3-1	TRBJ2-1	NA	TGTGCCAGCAGCCACTTAACAGGGCAAAAGGACTACAATGAGCAGTTCTTC	CASSHLTGQKDYNEQFF
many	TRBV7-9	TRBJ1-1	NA	TGTGCCAGCAGCTCTATAGGGCTGAACACTGAAGCTTTCTTT	CASSSIGLNTEAFF
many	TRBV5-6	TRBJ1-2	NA	TGTGCCAGCAGCTTGCAGGTTCATGGCTACACCTTC	CASSLQVHGYTF
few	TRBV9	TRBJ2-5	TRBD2	TGTGCCAGCAGCAACTCCGGGACTAACTCCGGGGAGACCCAGTACTTC	CASSNSGTNSGETQYF
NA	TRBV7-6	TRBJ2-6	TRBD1	TGTGCCAGCAGCGTGGGACAGGGTGCCCTTCGGGCCAACGTCCTGACTTTC	CASSVGQGALRANVLTF
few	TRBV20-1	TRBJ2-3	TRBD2	TGCACCGCTCCGGGGGGACTAGCGGGAGTAGGAAGCACAGATACGCAGTATTTT	CTAPGGLAGVGSTDTQYF
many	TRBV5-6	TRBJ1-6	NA	TGTGCCAGCAGCTTGGAGGGTATGAGTAATTCACCCCTCCACTTT	CASSLEGMSNSPLHF
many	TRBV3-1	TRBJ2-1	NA	TGTGCCAGCAGCCATCTATACAATGAGCAGTTCTTC	CASSHLYNEQFF
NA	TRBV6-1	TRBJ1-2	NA	TGTGCCAGCAGGGAGGGGGGGGGGGGGGGGAGAGACTATGGCTACACCTTC	CASREGGGGGRDYGYTF